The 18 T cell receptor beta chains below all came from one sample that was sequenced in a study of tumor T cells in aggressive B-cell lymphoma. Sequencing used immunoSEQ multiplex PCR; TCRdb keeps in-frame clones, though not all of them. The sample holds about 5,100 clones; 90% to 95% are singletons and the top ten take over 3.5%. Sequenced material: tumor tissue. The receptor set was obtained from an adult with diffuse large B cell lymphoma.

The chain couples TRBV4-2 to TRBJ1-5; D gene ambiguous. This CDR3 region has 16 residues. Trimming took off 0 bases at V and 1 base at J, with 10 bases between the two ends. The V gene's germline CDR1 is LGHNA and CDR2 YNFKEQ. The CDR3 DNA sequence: TGTGCCAGCAGCCAAGACCCCGGGTTGAGCAATCAGCCCCAGCATTTT. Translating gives CASSQDPGLSNQPQHF.

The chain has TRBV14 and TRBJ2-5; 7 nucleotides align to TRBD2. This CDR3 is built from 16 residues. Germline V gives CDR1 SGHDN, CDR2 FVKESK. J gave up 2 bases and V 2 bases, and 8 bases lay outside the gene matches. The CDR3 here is CASSQRHSRGQETQYF. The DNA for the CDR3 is TGTGCCAGCAGCCAACGCCACTCGCGGGGGCAAGAGACCCAGTACTTC.

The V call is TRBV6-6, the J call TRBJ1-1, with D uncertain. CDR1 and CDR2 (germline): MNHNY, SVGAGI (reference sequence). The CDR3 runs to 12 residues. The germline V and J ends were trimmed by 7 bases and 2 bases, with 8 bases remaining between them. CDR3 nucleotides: TGTGCCAGCACATATAGCAACACTGAAGCTTTCTTT. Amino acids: CASTYSNTEAFF.

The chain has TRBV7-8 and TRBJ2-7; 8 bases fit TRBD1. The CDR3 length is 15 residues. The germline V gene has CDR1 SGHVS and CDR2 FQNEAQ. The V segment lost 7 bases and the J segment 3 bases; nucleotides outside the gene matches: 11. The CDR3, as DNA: TGTGCCAGCATTATAGGGGCAGGGGGCAACTACGAGCAGTACTTC. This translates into CASIIGAGGNYEQYF.

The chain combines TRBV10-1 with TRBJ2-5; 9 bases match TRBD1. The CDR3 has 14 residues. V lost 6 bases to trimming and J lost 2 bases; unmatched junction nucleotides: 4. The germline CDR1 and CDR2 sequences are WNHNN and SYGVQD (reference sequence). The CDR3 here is CASRVGQGQETQYF. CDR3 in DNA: TGCGCCAGCAGAGTTGGACAGGGGCAAGAGACCCAGTACTTC.

CDR3 in amino acids: CASKEGDNEQFF. In DNA, the CDR3 is TGCGCCAGCAAGGAAGGGGACAATGAGCAGTTCTTC. This chain links TRBV5-1 with TRBJ2-1; D possibly corresponds to TRBD1 (5 bases). Germline-derived CDR1 and CDR2 are SGHRS and YFSETQ. V shed 6 bases and J shed 5 bases, with 9 bases lying between them. This CDR3 spans 12 amino acids.

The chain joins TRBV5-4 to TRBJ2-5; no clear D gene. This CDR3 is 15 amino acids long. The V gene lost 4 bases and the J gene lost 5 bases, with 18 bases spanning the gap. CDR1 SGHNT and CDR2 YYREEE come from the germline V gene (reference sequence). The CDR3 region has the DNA TGTGCCAGCAGCGAGCCGGGTGCCTCGGGTGAGACCCAGTACTTC. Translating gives CASSEPGASGETQYF.

The CDR3 DNA follows: TGTGCCAGTAGTATGTCTCTAGTTCTCTACAATGAGCAGTTCTTC. Translating it yields CASSMSLVLYNEQFF. The chain couples TRBV19 to TRBJ2-1; no definite D call. In germline, CDR1 is LNHDA, CDR2 SQIVND (reference sequence). V shed 3 bases and J shed 3 bases, with 12 bases lying between them. The CDR3 extends over 15 amino acids.

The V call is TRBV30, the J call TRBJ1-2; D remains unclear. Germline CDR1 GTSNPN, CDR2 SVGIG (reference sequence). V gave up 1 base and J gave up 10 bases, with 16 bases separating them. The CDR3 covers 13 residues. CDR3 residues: CAWSAASGRDYTF. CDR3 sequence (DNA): TGTGCCTGGAGTGCTGCGTCAGGACGGGACTACACCTTC.

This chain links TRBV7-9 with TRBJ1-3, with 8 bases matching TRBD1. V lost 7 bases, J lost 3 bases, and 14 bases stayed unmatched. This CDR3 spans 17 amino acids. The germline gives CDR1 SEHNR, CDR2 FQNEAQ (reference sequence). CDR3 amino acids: CASTRTSTGEVGNTIYF. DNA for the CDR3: TGTGCCAGCACTCGTACCTCGACAGGGGAAGTTGGAAACACCATATATTTT. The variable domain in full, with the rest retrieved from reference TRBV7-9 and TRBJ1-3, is DTGVSQNPRHKITKRGQNVTFRCDPISEHNRLYWYRQTLGQGPEFLTYFQNEAQLEKSRLLSDRFSAERPKGSFSTLEIQRTEQGDSAMYLCASTRTSTGEVGNTIYFGEGSWLTVV.

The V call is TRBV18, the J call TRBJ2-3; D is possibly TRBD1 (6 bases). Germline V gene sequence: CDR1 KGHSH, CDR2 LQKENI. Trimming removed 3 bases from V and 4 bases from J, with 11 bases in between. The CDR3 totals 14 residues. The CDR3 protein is CASSPTGLPDTQYF. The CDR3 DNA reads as TGTGCCAGCTCACCCACAGGGCTCCCAGATACGCAGTATTTT.

CDR3: CASGSPSGRNTGELFF. The CDR3 DNA reads as TGTGCCAGTGGCTCTCCTAGCGGGAGGAACACCGGGGAGCTGTTTTTT. This chain uses TRBV19 with TRBJ2-2, with 10 positions matching TRBD2. This CDR3 contains 16 residues. The trim removed 8 bases at V and 1 base at J, leaving 7 bases unmatched. CDR1 and CDR2 from the germline V gene are LNHDA and SQIVND (reference sequence).

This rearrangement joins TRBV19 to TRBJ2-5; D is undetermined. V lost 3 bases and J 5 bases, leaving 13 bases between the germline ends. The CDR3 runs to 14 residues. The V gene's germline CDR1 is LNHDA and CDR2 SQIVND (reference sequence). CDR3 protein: CASSISTSGETQYF. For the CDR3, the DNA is TGTGCCAGTAGTATTTCCACCTCCGGGGAGACCCAGTACTTC.

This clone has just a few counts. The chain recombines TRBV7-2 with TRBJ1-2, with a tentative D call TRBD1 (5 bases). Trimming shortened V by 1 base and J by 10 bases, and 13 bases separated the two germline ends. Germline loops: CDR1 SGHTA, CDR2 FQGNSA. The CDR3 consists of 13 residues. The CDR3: CASSLEGKTVYTF. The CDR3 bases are TGTGCCAGCAGCTTAGAGGGGAAGACCGTCTACACCTTC.

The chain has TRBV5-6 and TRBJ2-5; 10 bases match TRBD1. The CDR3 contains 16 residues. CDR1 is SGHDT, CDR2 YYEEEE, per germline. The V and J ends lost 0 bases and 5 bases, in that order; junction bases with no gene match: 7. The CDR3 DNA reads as TGTGCCAGCAGCTTGGGACAGGGGGCCGCTGGGGAGACCCAGTACTTC. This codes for CASSLGQGAAGETQYF.

CDR3 sequence reads: CASSLAGGGRYNEQFF. CDR3 nucleotide sequence: TGTGCCAGCAGCTTAGCGGGAGGGGGGCGCTACAATGAGCAGTTCTTC. This chain connects TRBV11-2 to TRBJ2-1, with 8 nucleotides matching TRBD2. There are 16 residues in the CDR3. The V gene end was trimmed by 1 base and the J gene end by 3 bases; junction bases not matched to a gene: 5. Germline CDR1 and CDR2: SGHAT and FQNNGV. Complete variable domain (other parts from reference TRBV11-2 and TRBJ2-1): EAGVAQSPRYKIIEKRQSVAFWCNPISGHATLYWYQQILGQGPKLLIQFQNNGVVDDSQLPKDRFSAERLKGVDSTLKIQPAKLEDSAVYLCASSLAGGGRYNEQFFGPGTRLTVL.

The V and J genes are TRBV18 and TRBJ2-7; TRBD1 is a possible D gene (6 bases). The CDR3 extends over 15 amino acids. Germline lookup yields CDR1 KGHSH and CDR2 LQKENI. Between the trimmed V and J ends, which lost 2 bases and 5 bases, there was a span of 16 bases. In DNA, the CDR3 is TGTGCCAGCTCACCAACAACAGGGATTAGCGACGAGCAGTACTTC. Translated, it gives CASSPTTGISDEQYF.

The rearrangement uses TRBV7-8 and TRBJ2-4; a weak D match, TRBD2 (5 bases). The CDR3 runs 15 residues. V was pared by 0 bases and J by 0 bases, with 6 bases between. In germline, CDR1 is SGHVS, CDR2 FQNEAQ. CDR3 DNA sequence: TGTGCCAGCAGCTTAGCGGGAGTAGCCAAAAACATTCAGTACTTC. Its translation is CASSLAGVAKNIQYF.